This TCR beta chain was found in a study of blood T cell repertoires in COVID-19. Study background: COVID-19 samples from acute and convalescent phases originated in the United States, Italy and Spain. T cells, B-cell-depleted T cells, or PBMCs supplied cDNA or gDNA.

TCRdb's copy holds only in-frame clones and misses some; the assay was immunoSEQ multiplex PCR. The data hold 300,000 to 400,000 clones, with 70% to 90% observed a single time. The CDR3 spans 11 residues. V was clipped by 5 bases and J by 0 bases, with 5 bases between them. Germline assignment: CDR1 GTSNPN and CDR2 SVGIG (reference sequence). The sample was peripheral blood. The clonotype was recovered from a human donor in a cohort sampled during active COVID-19. The V gene is TRBV30, the J gene TRBJ2-7, with D possibly being TRBD1 (5 bases). The CDR3 here is CAWGASYEQYF. CDR3 bases: TGTGCCTGGGGGGCCTCCTACGAGCAGTACTTC.